A single sample gave rise to the 15 T cell receptor beta chains below, sequenced in a study of blood T cell repertoires in COVID-19. Sequencing used immunoSEQ multiplex PCR; TCRdb keeps in-frame clones, though not all of them. Of about 89,000 clones listed, approximately 79% were seen once; the top ten hold 13% to 15%. The sample comprised peripheral blood. Receptors originate from an elderly woman with acute or convalescent COVID-19.

The chain couples TRBV28 to TRBJ2-1; 11 bases are shared with TRBD2. Germline CDR1 and CDR2: MDHEN and SYDVKM. Trimming cost V 1 base and J 6 bases; bases outside gene matches: 11. The CDR3 sequence is 18 residues long. CDR3 bases: TGTGCCAGCAGTTTATTCATATCGACTAGCGGGGCGGGCAATGAGCAGTTCTTC. It encodes CASSLFISTSGAGNEQFF.

The chain is built from TRBV30 and TRBJ2-7; TRBD1 matches at 8 bases. CDR3 size: 14 residues. Germline-derived CDR1 and CDR2 are GTSNPN and SVGIG (reference sequence). With V trimmed by 5 bases and J by 2 bases, 8 bases remained unmatched. The CDR3 nucleotides are TGTGCCTGGTTGGGACAGGAACCTCCCTACGAGCAGTACTTC. Translation: CAWLGQEPPYEQYF.

This clone was counted a few times. The chain carries TRBV29-1 and TRBJ1-4; 7 bases map to TRBD1. J gave up 7 bases and V 7 bases, and 9 bases lay outside the gene matches. Germline-derived CDR1 and CDR2 are SQVTM and ANQGSEA. The CDR3 consists of 13 residues. The DNA for the CDR3 is TGCAGCGCTCTGACAGGGTTAGGTGAAAAACTGTTTTTT. Translating gives CSALTGLGEKLFF.

The V gene is TRBV4-2, the J gene TRBJ1-4, with 7 bases matching TRBD1. Trimming removed 0 bases from V and 11 bases from J; junction bases left unmatched: 9. CDR3 length equals 15 residues. Germline V lookup: CDR1 LGHNA, CDR2 YNFKEQ. The CDR3 is CASSQEETGTWKLFF. Written as DNA, the CDR3 is TGTGCCAGCAGCCAAGAGGAGACAGGGACGTGGAAACTGTTTTTT.

This clone was counted a few times. The chain joins TRBV3-1 (or the pseudogene TRBV3-2) to TRBJ1-3, with TRBD1 matching 7 bases. The germline gives CDR1 LGHDT, CDR2 YNNKEL (reference sequence). V dropped 2 bases and J dropped 1; count of bases not matched to a gene: 17. The CDR3 extends over 20 amino acids. In nucleotides, the CDR3 is TGTGCCAGCAGCCAACGAATAGGGACAGTTTCCACCGAATCTGGAAACACCATATATTTT. It is translated as CASSQRIGTVSTESGNTIYF.

The V and J genes are TRBV12-3 or TRBV12-4 and TRBJ2-5; the D is unclear. The CDR3 runs to 13 residues. Trimming removed 6 bases at V and 1 base at J, with 9 bases between. CDR3 in DNA: TGTGCCAGCAGATTCGGGTCCCAAGAGACCCAGTACTTC. As protein: CASRFGSQETQYF.

The chain couples TRBV5-5 to TRBJ1-4; D perhaps matches TRBD1 (6 bases). The CDR3 runs 15 residues. The V end lost 2 bases, the J end lost 5 bases, and 13 bases lay between the germline ends. Germline V lookup: CDR1 SGHKS, CDR2 YYEKEE (reference sequence). The CDR3 DNA reads as TGTGCCAGCAGCTTACAGGGTAACGGGAATGAAAAACTGTTTTTT. It translates to CASSLQGNGNEKLFF.

This clone is a singleton in its sample. The V call is TRBV6-5, the J call TRBJ1-6, with D perhaps TRBD1 (5 bases). This CDR3 is 16 amino acids long. The V end was cut by 4 bases, the J end by 8 bases, with 18 bases between. From germline, CDR1 is MNHEY and CDR2 SVGAGI. CDR3 DNA: TGTGCCAGCAGTTCTCATATTTTGGGGCTGGATTCACCCCTCCACTTT. Amino acids: CASSSHILGLDSPLHF.

This clone has a handful of counts. The chain carries TRBV7-9 and TRBJ2-7; maybe TRBD2 (6 bases). The V gene's germline CDR1 is SEHNR and CDR2 FQNEAQ (reference sequence). V shed 2 bases and J shed 0 bases, with 11 bases lying between them. The CDR3 is made up of 15 amino acids. CDR3 in DNA: TGTGCCAGCAGCTTACAAGGAGGGAGCTCCTACGAGCAGTACTTC. Protein sequence: CASSLQGGSSYEQYF.

V is TRBV9 and J is TRBJ2-7, with 8 nucleotides matching TRBD2. V lost 4 bases to trimming and J lost 0 bases; unmatched junction nucleotides: 9. CDR1 and CDR2 from the germline V gene are SGDLS and YYNGEE. This CDR3 comprises 16 residues. Here the CDR3 DNA reads TGTGCCAGCAGCCCCCTTGGGACTAGAAGCTCCTACGAGCAGTACTTC. This gives the protein CASSPLGTRSSYEQYF.

The V call is TRBV2, the J call TRBJ1-4; D unclear. Germline values: CDR1 SNHLY, CDR2 FYNNEI. This CDR3 contains 14 residues. Trimming left V 3 bases short and J 0 bases short, with 5 bases between. The CDR3 loop is CASSERATNEKLFF. Written as DNA, the CDR3 is TGTGCCAGCAGTGAGAGGGCAACTAATGAAAAACTGTTTTTT.

This clone was counted a few times. The gene calls are TRBV3-1 (or the pseudogene TRBV3-2) and TRBJ1-6; D gene unclear. The V end was cut by 3 bases, the J end by 10 bases, with 16 bases between. Germline CDR1 and CDR2: LGHDT and YNNKEL (reference sequence). This CDR3 comprises 15 residues. DNA of the CDR3: TGTGCCAGCAGCCACCGACCGGGCTCGGGGTCACCCCTCCACTTT. It specifies CASSHRPGSGSPLHF.

The CDR3 DNA reads TGTGCCAGCAGTTACCCAGAAGGGGGCCGACAAGGACCAAATCAGCCCCAGCATTTT. Protein product: CASSYPEGGRQGPNQPQHF. The chain is built from TRBV6-2 or TRBV6-3 and TRBJ1-5; 7 bases fit TRBD1. The ends lost 2 bases at V and 4 bases at J; junction bases unmatched: 17. CDR1 is MNHEY and CDR2 is SVGEGT in the germline V gene. The CDR3 totals 19 residues.

This clone was found a few times. This sequence joins TRBV30 and TRBJ1-5; 7 bases agree with TRBD1. Germline V gene lookup returns CDR1 GTSNPN and CDR2 SVGIG (reference sequence). The V gene end was trimmed by 3 bases and the J gene end by 5 bases; junction bases not matched to a gene: 7. The CDR3 contains 14 residues. CDR3 sequence: CAWSQGTAYQPQHF. CDR3 nucleotide sequence: TGTGCCTGGAGCCAAGGGACAGCTTATCAGCCCCAGCATTTT. Supplemented by reference TRBV30 and TRBJ1-5, the full variable domain reads SQTIHQWPATLVQPVGSPLSLECTVEGTSNPNLYWYRQAAGRGLQLLFYSVGIGQISSEVPQNLSASRPQDRQFILSSKKLLLSDSGFYLCAWSQGTAYQPQHFGDGTRLSIL.

J is TRBJ2-1 and V is TRBV11-2; possibly TRBD2 for D (6 bases). The CDR3 is 13 amino acids. V lost 5 bases and J 4 bases, leaving 9 bases between the germline ends. Germline V CDR1 and CDR2: SGHAT, FQNNGV. CDR3 DNA: TGTGCCAGCAGCCTGGGACTTTACAATGAGCAGTTCTTC. Translating gives CASSLGLYNEQFF. The full variable domain, with the rest looked up from reference TRBV11-2 and TRBJ2-1, is EAGVAQSPRYKIIEKRQSVAFWCNPISGHATLYWYQQILGQGPKLLIQFQNNGVVDDSQLPKDRFSAERLKGVDSTLKIQPAKLEDSAVYLCASSLGLYNEQFFGPGTRLTVL.